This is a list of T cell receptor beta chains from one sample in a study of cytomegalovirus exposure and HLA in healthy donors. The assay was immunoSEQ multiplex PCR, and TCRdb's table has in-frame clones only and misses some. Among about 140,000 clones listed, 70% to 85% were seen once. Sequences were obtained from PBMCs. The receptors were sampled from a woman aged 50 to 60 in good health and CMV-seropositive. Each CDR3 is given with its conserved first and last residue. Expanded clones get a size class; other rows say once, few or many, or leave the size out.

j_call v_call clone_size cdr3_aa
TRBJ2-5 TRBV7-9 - CASSPKETQYF
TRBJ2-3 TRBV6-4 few CASSRGQGSSDTQYF
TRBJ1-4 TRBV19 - CASRNTGGDEKLFF
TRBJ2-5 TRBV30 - CAWSVQVRPTETQYF
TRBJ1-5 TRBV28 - CASTADRGYQPQHF
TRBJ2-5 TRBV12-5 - CASGLGQVQETQYF
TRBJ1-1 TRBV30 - CAWSKDRGGETEAFF
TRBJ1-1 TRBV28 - CASSPTGSEAFF
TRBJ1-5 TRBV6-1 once CASSLRTGDQPQHF
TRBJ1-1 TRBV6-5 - CASSPGTGRDTEAFF
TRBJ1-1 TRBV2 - CASSAVMNTEAFF
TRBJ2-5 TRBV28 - CASSPLLGGRETQYF
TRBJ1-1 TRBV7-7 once CASSPELATTGPNTEAFF
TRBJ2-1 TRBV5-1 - CASSSLAGGLYEQFF
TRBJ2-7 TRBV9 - CASSDAPGTPPDGEQYF
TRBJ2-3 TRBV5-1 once CASSLDLGSDTQYF
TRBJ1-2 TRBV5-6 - CASSLVGVLGSGYTF
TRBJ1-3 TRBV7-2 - CASSVVSASSGNTIYF
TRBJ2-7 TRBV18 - CASSPSGTTYEQYF
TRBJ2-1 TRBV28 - CASSPFLNEQFF
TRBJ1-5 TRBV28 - CASSFKTFRGQPQHF